The clone carrying this TCR beta chain was observed a single time. These data originate in a study of blood T cell repertoires in COVID-19. Overall study: Specimens from acute and convalescent COVID-19 originated in the United States, Italy and Spain. From T cells, B-cell-depleted T cells, or PBMCs came the material, which was cDNA or gDNA.

Authors' data handling: Amplification from reference gene primers served as the basis for estimated nucleated cell counts. Libraries were prepared by immunoSEQ multiplex PCR; TCRdb keeps only in-frame clonotypes and omits some of them. V, J and clone size reflect that table, while D and trimming were determined from the DNA. This table holds over 150,000 clones, almost 85% found once. The ends lost 3 bases at V and 2 bases at J; junction bases unmatched: 3. Germline assignment: CDR1 SGDLS and CDR2 YYNGEE. CDR3 length: 15 residues. The TCR comes from a man younger than 35 with active or convalescent COVID-19. The gene calls are TRBV9 and TRBJ2-2; 8 nucleotides line up with TRBD2. The source material was peripheral blood. The CDR3, as DNA: TGTGCCAGCAGCGCGGGGGGGACCAACACCGGGGAGCTGTTTTTT. Amino acid sequence: CASSAGGTNTGELFF.